This TCR beta chain was recorded in a study of glioma-infiltrating T cells. The study, taken as a whole, reports: Tissue-blood divergence was below expectation in non-neoplastic patients, above in gliomas.

The ends were cut back, 6 bases at V and 0 bases at J, with 9 bases in the middle. Germline CDR1 is MNHNS and CDR2 is SASEGT. This CDR3 comprises 15 residues. TCR alpha and beta CDR3 regions were amplified from RNA using iRepertoire nested multiplex PCR. Each CDR3 protein gets one entry after TCRdb re-called the multiplex PCR reads with MiXCR. This sample yields approximately 140,000 distinct CDR3 sequences, of which 20% to 25% are seen a single time; roughly a quarter belongs to the top ten. In its sample, this clonotype was seen many times. The target antigen is unknown. What was sequenced was glioma tissue, nonneoplastic brain tissue, or PBMCs (not recorded which). The J gene is TRBJ2-6, the V gene TRBV6-1; D might be TRBD1 or TRBD2, each matching 5 bases. This clonotype was obtained from a human donor with low-grade glioma or glioblastoma, undergoing nonglioma brain surgery, or in good health (not recorded which). CDR3 sequence: CASRWGFSGANVLTF. CDR3 DNA: TGTGCCAGCAGGTGGGGGTTCTCTGGGGCCAACGTCCTGACTTTC.